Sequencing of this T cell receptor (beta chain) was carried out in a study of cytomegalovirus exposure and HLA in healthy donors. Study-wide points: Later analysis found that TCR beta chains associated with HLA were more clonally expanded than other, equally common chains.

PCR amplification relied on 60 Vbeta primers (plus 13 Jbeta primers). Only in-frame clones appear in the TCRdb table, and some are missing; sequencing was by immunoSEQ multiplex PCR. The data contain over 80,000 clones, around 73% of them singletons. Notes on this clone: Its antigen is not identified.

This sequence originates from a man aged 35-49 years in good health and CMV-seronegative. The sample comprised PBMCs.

This CDR3 reads CASSLAMLAGESTDTQYF. CDR3 bases: TGTGCCAGCAGCTTAGCAATGCTAGCGGGGGAGAGCACAGATACGCAGTATTTT. The V call is TRBV11-1, the J call TRBJ2-3; 10 bases align to TRBD2. From germline, CDR1 is SGHAT and CDR2 FQDESV (reference sequence). CDR3 length: 18 residues. Trimming cost V 0 bases and J 0 bases; bases outside gene matches: 6.